This entry lists 11 T cell receptor beta chains sequenced from one sample in a study of molecular identifiers for immune sequencing clone quantification. Each CDR3 protein gets one entry after TCRdb re-called the PCR reads with MiXCR. The sample lists over 600,000 distinct CDR3 sequences, just under 20% seen once, with roughly 0.83% in the top ten. Sequenced material: naive CD8+ T cells from blood, with Jurkat cell RNA spiked in. Sample subset: FACS-sorted CD8+CD4-CCR7+CD45RA+ naive T cells. These receptors came from a human donor in good health. Some libraries in this study had Jurkat cell RNA spiked in.

Comment on this clonotype: A read error is possible here, since a much larger clone lies one base away. Written as DNA, the CDR3 is TGTGCCAGCAGCGAGGATATCAACGCCGGGGAGCTGTTTTTT. It is translated as CASSEDINAGELFF. V gene TRBV9 combines with J gene TRBJ2-2; D is unclear. The CDR3 is made up of 14 amino acids. Germline-derived CDR1 and CDR2 are SGDLS and YYNGEE. Trimming cost V 3 bases and J 6 bases, with 12 bases left between them.

This clonotype occurred a few times. The chain is built from TRBV29-1 and TRBJ2-7, with D unresolved. Germline assignment: CDR1 SQVTM and CDR2 ANQGSEA. V was shortened by 5 bases and J by 2 bases, with 10 bases between the two germline ends. The CDR3 consists of 12 residues. CDR3 coding DNA: TGCAGCGTTAACGACTGGACCTACGAGCAGTACTTC. This encodes CSVNDWTYEQYF.

There are a few counts of this clonotype. The chain joins TRBV7-9 to TRBJ2-2, with 14 bases identical to TRBD2. J lost 5 bases, V lost 8 bases, and 13 bases had no gene match. The CDR3 totals 18 residues. Germline CDR1 is SEHNR and CDR2 is FQNEAQ (reference sequence). The CDR3 spells CASPGTSGGTLGTGELFF. The CDR3 coding sequence is TGTGCCAGCCCCGGGACTAGCGGGGGAACTCTAGGAACCGGGGAGCTGTTTTTT.

The DNA for the CDR3 is TGTGCCAGCATTGGAGCCACAGATACGCAGTATTTT. Amino acid sequence: CASIGATDTQYF. This rearrangement joins TRBV27 to TRBJ2-3, with D hard to call. The CDR3 is 12 amino acids. V lost 7 bases to trimming and J lost 2 bases, with 7 bases between them. CDR1 and CDR2 (germline): MNHEY, SMNVEV (reference sequence).

This clonotype was seen a few times. The chain combines TRBV30 with TRBJ1-1; 7 positions match TRBD1. The CDR3 spans 15 residues. Germline-derived CDR1 and CDR2 are GTSNPN and SVGIG (reference sequence). V shed 3 bases, J shed 1 base, and the junction held 8 bases outside the gene matches. CDR3 protein: CAWSRWEGANTEAFF. DNA of the CDR3: TGTGCCTGGAGCAGGTGGGAGGGGGCGAACACTGAAGCTTTCTTT.

Worth noting for this clonotype: A much more abundant neighbour one base away suggests this may be a read error. This chain links TRBV9 with TRBJ2-2, with D perhaps matching TRBD2 (6 bases). The germline V gene has CDR1 SGDLS and CDR2 YYNGEE. This CDR3 has 16 residues. The chain's CDR3 is CAGSGIADTNTGELFF. The CDR3 bases are TGTGCCGGCAGCGGAATAGCGGATACGAACACCGGGGAGCTGTTTTTT.

V usage is TRBV28 and J usage is TRBJ2-1; a weak D match, TRBD1 (5 bases). CDR1 is MDHEN and CDR2 is SYDVKM in the germline V gene. The V and J ends lost 7 bases and 1 base respectively, with 14 bases between them. The CDR3 has 15 residues. CDR3: CASTADSFSYNEQFF. CDR3 nucleotides: TGTGCCAGCACTGCCGACAGCTTTTCCTACAATGAGCAGTTCTTC. Full variable domain (outside the CDR3, taken from reference TRBV28 and TRBJ2-1): DVKVTQSSRYLVKRTGEKVFLECVQDMDHENMFWYRQDPGLGLRLIYFSYDVKMKEKGDIPEGYSVSREKKERFSLILESASTNQTSMYLCASTADSFSYNEQFFGPGTRLTVL.

This chain links TRBV19 with TRBJ1-2, with 10 bases fitting TRBD1. There are 14 residues in the CDR3. J was trimmed by 6 bases and V by 4 bases; bases with no gene match: 5. Looked up from germline, CDR1 is LNHDA and CDR2 is SQIVND (reference sequence). This CDR3 is CASSRGQGINGYTF. The CDR3, as DNA: TGTGCCAGTAGTAGGGGACAGGGGATAAATGGCTACACCTTC.

The chain links TRBV21-1 to TRBJ2-7. TRBV21-1 is noted as a pseudogene. The CDR3 sequence is 11 residues long. CDR3 loop: CASSKTVEQYF. The DNA for the CDR3 is TGTGCCAGCAGCAAAACGGTCGAGCAGTACTTC.

Concerning this clonotype itself: A read error is possible here, since a much larger clone lies one base away. The chain uses TRBV28 and TRBJ1-2; TRBD1 might be the D (5 bases). This CDR3 is built from 16 residues. CDR1 and CDR2 from the germline V gene are MDHEN and SYDVKM. CDR3 sequence reads: CASSSSRASRNYGYIF. In DNA form, the CDR3 reads TGTGCCAGCAGTTCGAGCAGGGCCAGCCGTAACTATGGCTACATCTTC.

The chain joins TRBV4-1 to TRBJ2-7; possible D gene TRBD2, 6 bases. Germline-derived CDR1 and CDR2 are MGHRA and YSYEKL. The CDR3 has 14 amino acids. V was shortened by 4 bases and J by 3 bases, with 13 bases between the two germline ends. The CDR3 region has the DNA TGCGCCAGCAGCCCAAGGCTAGCGCGCTACGAGCAGTACTTC. This translates into CASSPRLARYEQYF.